This TCR beta chain was profiled in a study of technical replicates of blood from four donors. The CDR3 runs to 16 residues. Only in-frame clones appear in the TCRdb table, and some are missing; sequencing was by immunoSEQ multiplex PCR. The table records about 80,000 clones, 65% to 90% of them present only once. The genes are TRBV12-2 and TRBJ2-5; TRBD2 was called by the table and not checked on the DNA. TRBV12-2 is reported as a pseudogene. The specimen was PBMCs. The receptor was isolated from a human donor in good health. Some clones in this sample may be carry-over from other donors' samples. CDR3 loop: CASRLVRRGGLETQYF. In DNA, the CDR3 is TGTGCAAGTCGCTTAGTACGGCGGGGGGGCCTAGAGACCCAGTACTTC.